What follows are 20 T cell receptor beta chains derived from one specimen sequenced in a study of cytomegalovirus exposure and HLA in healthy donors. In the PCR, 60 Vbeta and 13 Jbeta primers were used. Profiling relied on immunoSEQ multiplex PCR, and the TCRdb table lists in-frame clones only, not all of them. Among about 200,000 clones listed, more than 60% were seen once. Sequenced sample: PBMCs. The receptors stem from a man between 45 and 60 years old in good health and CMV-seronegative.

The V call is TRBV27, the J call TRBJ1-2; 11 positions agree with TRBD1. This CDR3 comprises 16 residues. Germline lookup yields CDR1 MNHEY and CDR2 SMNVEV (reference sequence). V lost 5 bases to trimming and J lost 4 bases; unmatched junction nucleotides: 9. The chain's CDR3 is CASSPEDRGLSYGYTF. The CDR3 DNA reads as TGTGCCAGCAGTCCCGAGGACAGGGGGCTTAGCTATGGCTACACCTTC.

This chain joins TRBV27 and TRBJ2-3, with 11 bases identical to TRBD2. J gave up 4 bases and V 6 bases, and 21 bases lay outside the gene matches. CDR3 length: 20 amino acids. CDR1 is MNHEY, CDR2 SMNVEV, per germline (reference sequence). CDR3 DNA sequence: TGTGCCAGCAGCCCCATACTAGCGGGAGAAGAACGTGTGCGGGCAGATACGCAGTATTTT. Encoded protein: CASSPILAGEERVRADTQYF.

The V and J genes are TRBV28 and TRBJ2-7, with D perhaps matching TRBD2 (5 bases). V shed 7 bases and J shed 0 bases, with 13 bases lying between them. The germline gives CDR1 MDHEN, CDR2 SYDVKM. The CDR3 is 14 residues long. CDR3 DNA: TGTGCCAGCACGGGCCCTAGCAACTCCTACGAGCAGTACTTC. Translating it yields CASTGPSNSYEQYF.

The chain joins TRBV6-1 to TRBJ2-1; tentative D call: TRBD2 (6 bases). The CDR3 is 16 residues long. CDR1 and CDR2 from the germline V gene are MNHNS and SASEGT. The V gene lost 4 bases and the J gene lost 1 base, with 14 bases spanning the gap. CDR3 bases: TGTGCCAGCAGTGGCTGGGGCGGGAATTCCTACAATGAGCAGTTCTTC. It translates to CASSGWGGNSYNEQFF.

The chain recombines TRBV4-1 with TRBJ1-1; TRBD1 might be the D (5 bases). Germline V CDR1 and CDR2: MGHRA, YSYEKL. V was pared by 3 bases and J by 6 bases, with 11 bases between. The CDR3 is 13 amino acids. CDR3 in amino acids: CASSHSPGAEAFF. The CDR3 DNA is TGCGCCAGCAGCCATTCCCCGGGGGCTGAAGCTTTCTTT.

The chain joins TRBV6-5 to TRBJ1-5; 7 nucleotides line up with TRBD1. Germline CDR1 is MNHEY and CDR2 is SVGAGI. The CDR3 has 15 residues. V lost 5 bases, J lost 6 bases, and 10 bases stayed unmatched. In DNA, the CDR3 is TGTGCCAGCAGTATCGACAGGGTTCGGGGTCAGCCCCAGCATTTT. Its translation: CASSIDRVRGQPQHF.

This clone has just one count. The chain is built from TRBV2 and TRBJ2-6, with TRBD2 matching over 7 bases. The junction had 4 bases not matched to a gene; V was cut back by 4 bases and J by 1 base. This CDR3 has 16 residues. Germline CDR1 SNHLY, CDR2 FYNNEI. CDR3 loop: CASSASGVSGANVLTF. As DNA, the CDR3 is TGTGCCAGCAGTGCTAGCGGAGTGTCTGGGGCCAACGTCCTGACTTTC.

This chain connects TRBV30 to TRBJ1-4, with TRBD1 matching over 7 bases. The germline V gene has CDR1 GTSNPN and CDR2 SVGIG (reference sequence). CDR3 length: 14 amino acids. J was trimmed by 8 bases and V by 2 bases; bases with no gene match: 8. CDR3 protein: CAWSPGTVREKLFF. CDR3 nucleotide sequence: TGTGCCTGGAGTCCCGGGACAGTCCGCGAAAAACTGTTTTTT.

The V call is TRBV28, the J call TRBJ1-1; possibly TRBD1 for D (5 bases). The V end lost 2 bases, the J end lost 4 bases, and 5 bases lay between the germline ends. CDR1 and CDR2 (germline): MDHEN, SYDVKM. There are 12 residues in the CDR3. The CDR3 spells CASSLGATEAFF. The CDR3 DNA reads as TGTGCCAGCAGTTTAGGGGCCACTGAAGCTTTCTTT.

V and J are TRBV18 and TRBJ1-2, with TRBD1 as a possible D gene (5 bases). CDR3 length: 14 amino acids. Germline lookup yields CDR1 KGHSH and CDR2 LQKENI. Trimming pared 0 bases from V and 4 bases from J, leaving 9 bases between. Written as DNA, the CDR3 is TGTGCCAGCTCACCACCGGGCAGGGTCTATGGCTACACCTTC. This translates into CASSPPGRVYGYTF.

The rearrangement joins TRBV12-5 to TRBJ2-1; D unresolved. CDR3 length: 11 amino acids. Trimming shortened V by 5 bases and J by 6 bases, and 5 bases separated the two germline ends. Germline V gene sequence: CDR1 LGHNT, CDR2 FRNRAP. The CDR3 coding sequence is TGTGCTAGTGGTCCCCTCAATGAGCAGTTCTTC. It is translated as CASGPLNEQFF.

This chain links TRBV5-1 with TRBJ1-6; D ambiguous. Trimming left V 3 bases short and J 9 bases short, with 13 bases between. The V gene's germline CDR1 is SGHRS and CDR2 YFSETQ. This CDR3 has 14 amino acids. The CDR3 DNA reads TGCGCCAGCAGCTCCTTGAGTCTCGGTTCACCCCTCCACTTT. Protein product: CASSSLSLGSPLHF. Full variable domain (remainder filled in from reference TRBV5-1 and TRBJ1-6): KAGVTQTPRYLIKTRGQQVTLSCSPISGHRSVSWYQQTPGQGLQFLFEYFSETQRNKGNFPGRFSGRQFSNSRSEMNVSTLELGDSALYLCASSSLSLGSPLHFGNGTRLTVT.

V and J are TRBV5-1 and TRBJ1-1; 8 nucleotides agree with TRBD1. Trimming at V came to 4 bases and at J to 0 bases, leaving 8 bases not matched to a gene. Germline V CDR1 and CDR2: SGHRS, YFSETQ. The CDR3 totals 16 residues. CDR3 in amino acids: CASSHQGAGLNTEAFF. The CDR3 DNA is TGCGCCAGCAGCCATCAGGGGGCAGGGTTGAACACTGAAGCTTTCTTT.

As DNA, the CDR3 is TGTGCCAGCAGTTTCCGGGACAGGGGTAGGGAGCAGTTCTTC. Protein sequence: CASSFRDRGREQFF. The chain uses TRBV27 and TRBJ2-1; TRBD1 matches at 10 bases. The CDR3 length is 14 residues. Trimming removed 3 bases from V and 10 bases from J; junction bases left unmatched: 6. The V gene's germline CDR1 is MNHEY and CDR2 SMNVEV (reference sequence).

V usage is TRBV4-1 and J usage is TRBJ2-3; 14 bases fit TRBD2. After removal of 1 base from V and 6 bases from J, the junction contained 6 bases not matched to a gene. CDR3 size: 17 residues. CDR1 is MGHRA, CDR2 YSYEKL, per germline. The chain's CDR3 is CASSQAGLAGVRDTQYF. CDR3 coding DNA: TGCGCCAGCAGCCAAGCGGGACTAGCGGGAGTGAGGGATACGCAGTATTTT.

CDR3 DNA: TGCAGCGCCACGGGACTAGCGGGAGATACGCAGTATTTT. As protein: CSATGLAGDTQYF. This rearrangement joins TRBV29-1 to TRBJ2-3; 12 bases map to TRBD2. V shed 7 bases, J shed 5 bases, and the junction held 4 bases outside the gene matches. Germline V gene sequence: CDR1 SQVTM, CDR2 ANQGSEA. This CDR3 has 13 residues.

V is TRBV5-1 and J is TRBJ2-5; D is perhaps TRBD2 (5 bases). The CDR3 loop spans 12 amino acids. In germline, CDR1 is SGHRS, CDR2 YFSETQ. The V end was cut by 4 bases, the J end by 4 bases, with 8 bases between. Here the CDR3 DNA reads TGCGCCAGCAGCATCGGAGGAGAGACCCAGTACTTC. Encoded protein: CASSIGGETQYF. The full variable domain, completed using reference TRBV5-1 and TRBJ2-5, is KAGVTQTPRYLIKTRGQQVTLSCSPISGHRSVSWYQQTPGQGLQFLFEYFSETQRNKGNFPGRFSGRQFSNSRSEMNVSTLELGDSALYLCASSIGGETQYFGPGTRLLVL.

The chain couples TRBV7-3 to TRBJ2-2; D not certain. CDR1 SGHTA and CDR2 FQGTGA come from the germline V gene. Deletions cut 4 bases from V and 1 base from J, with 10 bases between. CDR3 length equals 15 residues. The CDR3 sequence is CASSSTPGNTGELFF. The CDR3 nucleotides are TGTGCCAGCAGCTCCACCCCGGGGAACACCGGGGAGCTGTTTTTT.

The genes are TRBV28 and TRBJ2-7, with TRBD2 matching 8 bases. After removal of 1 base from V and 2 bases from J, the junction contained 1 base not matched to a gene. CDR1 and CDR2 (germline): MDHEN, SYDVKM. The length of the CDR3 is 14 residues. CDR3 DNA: TGTGCCAGCAGTTTATCAGCGGGAGCCTACGAGCAGTACTTC. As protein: CASSLSAGAYEQYF.

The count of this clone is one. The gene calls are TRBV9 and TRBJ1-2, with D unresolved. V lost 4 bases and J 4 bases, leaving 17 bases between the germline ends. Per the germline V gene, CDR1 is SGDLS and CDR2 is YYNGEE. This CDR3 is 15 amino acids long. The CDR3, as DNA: TGTGCCAGCAGCCCCGGTATCGGGGTTGGCTATGGCTACACCTTC. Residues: CASSPGIGVGYGYTF.